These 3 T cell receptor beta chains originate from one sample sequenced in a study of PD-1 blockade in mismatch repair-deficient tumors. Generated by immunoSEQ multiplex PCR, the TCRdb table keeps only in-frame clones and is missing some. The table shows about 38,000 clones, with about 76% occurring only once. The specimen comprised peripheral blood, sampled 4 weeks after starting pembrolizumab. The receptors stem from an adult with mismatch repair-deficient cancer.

The CDR3 DNA is TGTGCCAGCAGTTTAACCCCCCGACAGGGGGCACAACACTCTGGAAACACCATATATTTT. This codes for CASSLTPRQGAQHSGNTIYF. The chain couples TRBV28 to TRBJ1-3, with TRBD1 matching over 10 bases. The trim removed 2 bases at V and 0 bases at J, leaving 13 bases unmatched. CDR3 length: 20 amino acids. The germline CDR1 and CDR2 sequences are MDHEN and SYDVKM.

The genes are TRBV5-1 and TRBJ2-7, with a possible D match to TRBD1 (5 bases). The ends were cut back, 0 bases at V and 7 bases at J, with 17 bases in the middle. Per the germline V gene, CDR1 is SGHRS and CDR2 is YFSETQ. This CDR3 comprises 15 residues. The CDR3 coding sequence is TGCGCCAGCAGCTTGGCCAACAGCCCAGCAGGGGAGCAGTACTTC. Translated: CASSLANSPAGEQYF.

This chain's CDR3 is CASSPSEGLDVVGELFF. The CDR3 DNA reads as TGTGCCAGCAGCCCCTCAGAGGGACTTGACGTAGTCGGGGAGCTGTTTTTT. This chain uses TRBV16 with TRBJ2-2; a possible D gene is TRBD2 (6 bases). From germline, CDR1 is KGHSY and CDR2 FQNENV. This CDR3 has 17 residues. V was trimmed by 4 bases and J by 7 bases, leaving 22 bases between them.